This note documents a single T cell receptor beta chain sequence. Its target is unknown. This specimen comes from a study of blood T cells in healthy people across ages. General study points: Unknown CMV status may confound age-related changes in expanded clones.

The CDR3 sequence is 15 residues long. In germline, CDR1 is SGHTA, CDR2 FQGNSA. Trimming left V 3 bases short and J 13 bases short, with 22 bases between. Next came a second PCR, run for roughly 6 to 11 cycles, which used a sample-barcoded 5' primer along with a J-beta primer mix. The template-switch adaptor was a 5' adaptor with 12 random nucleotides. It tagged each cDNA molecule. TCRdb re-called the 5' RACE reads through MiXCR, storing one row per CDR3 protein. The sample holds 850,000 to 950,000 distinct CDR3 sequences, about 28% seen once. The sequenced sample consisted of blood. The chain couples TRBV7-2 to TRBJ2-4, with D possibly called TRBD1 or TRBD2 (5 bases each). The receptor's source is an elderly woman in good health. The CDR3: CASSLRGPSHNEQYF. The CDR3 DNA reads TGTGCCAGCAGCTTGAGGGGCCCCTCCCACAATGAGCAGTACTTC.